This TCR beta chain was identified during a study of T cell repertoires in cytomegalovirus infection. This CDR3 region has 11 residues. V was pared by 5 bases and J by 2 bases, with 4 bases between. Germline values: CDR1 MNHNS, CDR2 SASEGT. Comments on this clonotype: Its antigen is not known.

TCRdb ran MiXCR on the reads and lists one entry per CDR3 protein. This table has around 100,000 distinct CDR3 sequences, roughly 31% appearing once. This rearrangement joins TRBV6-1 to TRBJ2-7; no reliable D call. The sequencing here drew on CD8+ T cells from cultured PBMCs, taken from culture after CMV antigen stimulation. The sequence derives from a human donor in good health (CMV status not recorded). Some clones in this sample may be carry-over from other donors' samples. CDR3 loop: CASSKTYEQYF. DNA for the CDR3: TGTGCCAGCAGTAAGACCTACGAGCAGTACTTC.